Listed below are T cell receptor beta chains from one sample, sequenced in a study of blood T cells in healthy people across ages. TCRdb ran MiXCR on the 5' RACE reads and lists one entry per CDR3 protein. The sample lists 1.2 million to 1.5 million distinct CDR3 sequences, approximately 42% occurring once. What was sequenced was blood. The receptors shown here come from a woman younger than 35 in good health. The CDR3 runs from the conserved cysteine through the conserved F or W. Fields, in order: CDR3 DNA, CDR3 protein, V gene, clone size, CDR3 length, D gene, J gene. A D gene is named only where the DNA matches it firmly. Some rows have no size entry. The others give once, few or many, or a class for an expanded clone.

CDR3 DNA: TGTGCCAGCAGCATCCGGACTTATAACACTGAAGCTTTCTTT; CDR3 protein: CASSIRTYNTEAFF; V gene: TRBV7-2; clone size: NA; CDR3 length: 14; D gene: NA; J gene: TRBJ1-1
CDR3 DNA: TGTGCCAGCACACCTGGGACCTCCAGGGACGAGCAGTACTTC; CDR3 protein: CASTPGTSRDEQYF; V gene: TRBV9; clone size: NA; CDR3 length: 14; D gene: NA; J gene: TRBJ2-7
CDR3 DNA: TGTGCCAGCAGTTCTATGACAGGGTCCTATGGCTACACCTTC; CDR3 protein: CASSSMTGSYGYTF; V gene: TRBV28; clone size: NA; CDR3 length: 14; D gene: TRBD1; J gene: TRBJ1-2
CDR3 DNA: TGTGCCAGCAGCCACGGGGGGAAGGGCTACGAGCAGTACTTC; CDR3 protein: CASSHGGKGYEQYF; V gene: TRBV7-2; clone size: NA; CDR3 length: 14; D gene: TRBD2; J gene: TRBJ2-7
CDR3 DNA: TGTGCCAGCAGCCAAGCAGGGGAGTGGTACGAGCAGTACTTC; CDR3 protein: CASSQAGEWYEQYF; V gene: TRBV14; clone size: NA; CDR3 length: 14; D gene: NA; J gene: TRBJ2-7
CDR3 DNA: TGTGCCAGCAGCTTATGGCTAGGACAAGGAGCGGCGAAGGGCTACAATGAGCAGTTCTTC; CDR3 protein: CASSLWLGQGAAKGYNEQFF; V gene: TRBV7-2; clone size: NA; CDR3 length: 20; D gene: NA; J gene: TRBJ2-1
CDR3 DNA: TGTGCCAGCAGCCCTAGCTGGGCGCAGTATTTT; CDR3 protein: CASSPSWAQYF; V gene: TRBV12-3/TRBV12-4; clone size: NA; CDR3 length: 11; D gene: NA; J gene: TRBJ2-3
CDR3 DNA: TGTGCCAGCACCCCAGGGACAGGGGTTGGCTACACCTTC; CDR3 protein: CASTPGTGVGYTF; V gene: TRBV12-3/TRBV12-4; clone size: few; CDR3 length: 13; D gene: TRBD1; J gene: TRBJ1-2
CDR3 DNA: TGTGCCAGCAGCGTAGCGGGCACCGGGGAGCTGTTTTTT; CDR3 protein: CASSVAGTGELFF; V gene: TRBV9; clone size: many; CDR3 length: 13; D gene: NA; J gene: TRBJ2-2
CDR3 DNA: TGTGCCAGCAGGACATACCGGGACTACAAGAATGAGCAGTTCTTC; CDR3 protein: CASRTYRDYKNEQFF; V gene: TRBV6-2/TRBV6-3; clone size: NA; CDR3 length: 15; D gene: TRBD2; J gene: TRBJ2-1
CDR3 DNA: TGTGCCAGCAGTGAAGGACAGGAAGCTCGAGCTTTCTTT; CDR3 protein: CASSEGQEARAFF; V gene: TRBV6-1; clone size: NA; CDR3 length: 13; D gene: NA; J gene: TRBJ1-1
CDR3 DNA: TGTGCCAGCAGTTACGGTACGGGACATAGGAACACTGAAGCTTTCTTT; CDR3 protein: CASSYGTGHRNTEAFF; V gene: TRBV6-5; clone size: NA; CDR3 length: 16; D gene: NA; J gene: TRBJ1-1
CDR3 DNA: TGTGCCAGCAGCCTACAGGGCTTCTATAATTCACCCCTCCACTTT; CDR3 protein: CASSLQGFYNSPLHF; V gene: TRBV7-2; clone size: few; CDR3 length: 15; D gene: NA; J gene: TRBJ1-6
CDR3 DNA: TGTGCCAGCAGCTTGCCCGGTAGGACGGAGACCCAGTACTTC; CDR3 protein: CASSLPGRTETQYF; V gene: TRBV5-5; clone size: NA; CDR3 length: 14; D gene: NA; J gene: TRBJ2-5
CDR3 DNA: TGTGCCTGGAGTCCCGGGGGGAACACTGAAGCTTTCTTT; CDR3 protein: CAWSPGGNTEAFF; V gene: TRBV30; clone size: NA; CDR3 length: 13; D gene: NA; J gene: TRBJ1-1
CDR3 DNA: TGTGCCAGCAGTTACGGGTCGGGACAGCGGGAGACCCAGTACTTC; CDR3 protein: CASSYGSGQRETQYF; V gene: TRBV6-5; clone size: NA; CDR3 length: 15; D gene: TRBD1; J gene: TRBJ2-5
CDR3 DNA: TGCAGCGTTGATCAAGACACCTATGGCCACACCTTC; CDR3 protein: CSVDQDTYGHTF; V gene: TRBV29-1; clone size: NA; CDR3 length: 12; D gene: NA; J gene: TRBJ1-2
CDR3 DNA: TGTGCCAGCAGCACTTCCGGGACAGGGGATGGCTACACCTTC; CDR3 protein: CASSTSGTGDGYTF; V gene: TRBV7-9; clone size: NA; CDR3 length: 14; D gene: TRBD1; J gene: TRBJ1-2
CDR3 DNA: TGTGCCAGCAGCTCAAACCTACCGGGACTAGTCCAGTATTTT; CDR3 protein: CASSSNLPGLVQYF; V gene: TRBV7-3; clone size: NA; CDR3 length: 14; D gene: TRBD2; J gene: TRBJ2-3
CDR3 DNA: TGTGCCAGCTTCGGAGGTCGGTACGAGCAGTACTTC; CDR3 protein: CASFGGRYEQYF; V gene: TRBV6-5; clone size: few; CDR3 length: 12; D gene: NA; J gene: TRBJ2-7
CDR3 DNA: TGCGCCAGCAGCCAAGGCGGGGCGGGAGCCTTCACAGATACGCGGTATTTT; CDR3 protein: CASSQGGAGAFTDTRYF; V gene: TRBV4-1; clone size: NA; CDR3 length: 17; D gene: TRBD2; J gene: TRBJ2-3
CDR3 DNA: TGTGCCAGCAGCTTGGCCGGGGTCCCAGATACGCAGTATTTT; CDR3 protein: CASSLAGVPDTQYF; V gene: TRBV5-5; clone size: few; CDR3 length: 14; D gene: NA; J gene: TRBJ2-3
CDR3 DNA: TGTGCCAGCAGTTACTCGTTTTCAGGGGCCCCCTCCTACGAGCAGTACTTC; CDR3 protein: CASSYSFSGAPSYEQYF; V gene: TRBV6-5; clone size: few; CDR3 length: 17; D gene: NA; J gene: TRBJ2-7
CDR3 DNA: TGTGCCAGCAGTTCATCGACAGGGGGCTATCAGCCCCAGCATTTT; CDR3 protein: CASSSSTGGYQPQHF; V gene: TRBV27; clone size: NA; CDR3 length: 15; D gene: TRBD1; J gene: TRBJ1-5
CDR3 DNA: TGTGCCAGCAGTTGCGACCAGGGGGCTAATTCACCCCTCCACTTT; CDR3 protein: CASSCDQGANSPLHF; V gene: TRBV6-5; clone size: NA; CDR3 length: 15; D gene: TRBD1; J gene: TRBJ1-6
CDR3 DNA: TGCAGTGCTAGAGATCTCGGACTAGCGGACACTTACAATGAGCAGTTCTTC; CDR3 protein: CSARDLGLADTYNEQFF; V gene: TRBV20-1; clone size: NA; CDR3 length: 17; D gene: TRBD2; J gene: TRBJ2-1
CDR3 DNA: TGTGCCAGCAGCTTGACTAGCGGGGGGAAGGAGACCCAGTACTTC; CDR3 protein: CASSLTSGGKETQYF; V gene: TRBV7-2; clone size: NA; CDR3 length: 15; D gene: TRBD2; J gene: TRBJ2-5
CDR3 DNA: TGTGCCAGCACCCGTAGCGGCCAGCAGTTCTTC; CDR3 protein: CASTRSGQQFF; V gene: TRBV12-3/TRBV12-4; clone size: NA; CDR3 length: 11; D gene: NA; J gene: TRBJ2-1
CDR3 DNA: TGCAGCGCAGGGGGTACGGGAGAGGCGGAAGAGCAGTACTTC; CDR3 protein: CSAGGTGEAEEQYF; V gene: TRBV29-1; clone size: few; CDR3 length: 14; D gene: NA; J gene: TRBJ2-4
CDR3 DNA: TGCAGCGCTAGCGGACAGGCGGCAGATACGCAGTATTTT; CDR3 protein: CSASGQAADTQYF; V gene: TRBV29-1; clone size: NA; CDR3 length: 13; D gene: NA; J gene: TRBJ2-3
CDR3 DNA: TGTGCCAGCACCCTCCGGGGGGTGGGCTACACCTTC; CDR3 protein: CASTLRGVGYTF; V gene: TRBV6-6; clone size: few; CDR3 length: 12; D gene: NA; J gene: TRBJ1-2
CDR3 DNA: TGTGCCAGCAGTTTAAGCACAGATACGCGGTATTTT; CDR3 protein: CASSLSTDTRYF; V gene: TRBV12-3/TRBV12-4; clone size: once; CDR3 length: 12; D gene: NA; J gene: TRBJ2-3
CDR3 DNA: TGTGCCAGCAGCTGGTCAGGTGGCGGGACTGAAGCTTTCTTT; CDR3 protein: CASSWSGGGTEAFF; V gene: TRBV13; clone size: NA; CDR3 length: 14; D gene: NA; J gene: TRBJ1-1
CDR3 DNA: TGTGCCAGCAGTGTCCTCAGGGAAATTTCTGACAATGAGCAGTTCTTC; CDR3 protein: CASSVLREISDNEQFF; V gene: TRBV2; clone size: NA; CDR3 length: 16; D gene: NA; J gene: TRBJ2-1
CDR3 DNA: TGCAGTGGCAACTACGCCAATGAGCAGTTCTTC; CDR3 protein: CSGNYANEQFF; V gene: TRBV20-1; clone size: NA; CDR3 length: 11; D gene: NA; J gene: TRBJ2-1
CDR3 DNA: TGTGCCAGTAGTTATGACAGTGTGAACCAAGAGACCCAGTACTTC; CDR3 protein: CASSYDSVNQETQYF; V gene: TRBV19; clone size: few; CDR3 length: 15; D gene: NA; J gene: TRBJ2-5
CDR3 DNA: TGTGCCAGCAGCTTACAGGATTATAATTCACCCCTCCACTTT; CDR3 protein: CASSLQDYNSPLHF; V gene: TRBV4-2; clone size: NA; CDR3 length: 14; D gene: NA; J gene: TRBJ1-6
CDR3 DNA: TGCGCCAGCAGCCCCGGCGGCATCAATGAGCAGTTCTTC; CDR3 protein: CASSPGGINEQFF; V gene: TRBV5-1; clone size: few; CDR3 length: 13; D gene: NA; J gene: TRBJ2-1
CDR3 DNA: TGTGCCAGCAGAGAGATACCGACCCCCGAGTCGGCTTTCTTT; CDR3 protein: CASREIPTPESAFF; V gene: TRBV6-2/TRBV6-3; clone size: NA; CDR3 length: 14; D gene: NA; J gene: TRBJ1-1
CDR3 DNA: TGTGCCAGCAGTTACTTAGTTGGACAGCTGTCTGGGGCCAACGTCCTGACTTTC; CDR3 protein: CASSYLVGQLSGANVLTF; V gene: TRBV6-5; clone size: NA; CDR3 length: 18; D gene: NA; J gene: TRBJ2-6
CDR3 DNA: TGTGCCAGCAGCAACGACAGGGGACCTCCCTATGGCTACACCTTC; CDR3 protein: CASSNDRGPPYGYTF; V gene: TRBV21-1; clone size: NA; CDR3 length: 15; D gene: NA; J gene: TRBJ1-2
CDR3 DNA: TGTGCCAGCAGCCAACCCCCTATGGTCTACGAGCAGTACTTC; CDR3 protein: CASSQPPMVYEQYF; V gene: TRBV7-9; clone size: NA; CDR3 length: 14; D gene: NA; J gene: TRBJ2-7
CDR3 DNA: TGTGCCAGCAGGTTAGGAGGGGGCATTCAGCCCCAGCATTTT; CDR3 protein: CASRLGGGIQPQHF; V gene: TRBV27; clone size: NA; CDR3 length: 14; D gene: TRBD1; J gene: TRBJ1-5
CDR3 DNA: TGCAGTGCTAGAGCGCCAGCGGGGCAGTACGAGCAGTACTTC; CDR3 protein: CSARAPAGQYEQYF; V gene: TRBV20-1; clone size: few; CDR3 length: 14; D gene: TRBD2; J gene: TRBJ2-7
CDR3 DNA: TGTGCCTGGAGTATGGGGATGGTTTACGAGCAGTACTTC; CDR3 protein: CAWSMGMVYEQYF; V gene: TRBV30; clone size: NA; CDR3 length: 13; D gene: NA; J gene: TRBJ2-7
CDR3 DNA: TGCAGTGCTTCGACGGACAGGGGGTCGTCTGGCTACACCTTC; CDR3 protein: CSASTDRGSSGYTF; V gene: TRBV20-1; clone size: few; CDR3 length: 14; D gene: TRBD1; J gene: TRBJ1-2